The rows below give T cell receptor beta chains drawn from one sample of a study of blood T cell repertoires in COVID-19. TCRdb's copy holds only in-frame clones and misses some; the assay was immunoSEQ multiplex PCR. Of 150,000 to 200,000 clones listed, around 73% are singletons. The specimen was PBMCs or T cells enriched from blood (not recorded which). Receptors originate from a woman aged 50 to 65 who had recovered from COVID-19. Each CDR3 is given with its conserved first and last residue. Each record gives: CDR3 protein, CDR3 DNA, V gene, J gene, D gene, clone size. A D gene is named only where the DNA matches it firmly. Not all rows give a size; the values are once, few, many and, for expanded clones, a class.

CASSLQQSSYNEQFF	TGCGCCAGCAGCTTACAGCAGAGCTCCTACAATGAGCAGTTCTTC	TRBV5-1	TRBJ2-1	.	once
CATKGRLGREDSNQPQHF	TGTGCCACCAAAGGCCGCCTCGGACGGGAAGATAGCAATCAGCCCCAGCATTTT	TRBV28	TRBJ1-5	.	few
CASSVVGTTEQFF	TGTGCCAGCAGCGTAGTCGGTACCACTGAGCAGTTCTTC	TRBV9	TRBJ2-1	.	.
CASSRIRDRYTDTQYF	TGTGCCAGCAGCCGAATCCGGGACAGGTACACAGATACGCAGTATTTT	TRBV7-8	TRBJ2-3	TRBD1	.
CASSHLTGAGNTIYF	TGTGCCAGCAGCCACCTAACAGGGGCTGGAAACACCATATATTTT	TRBV3-1/TRBV3-2	TRBJ1-3	TRBD1	.
CASSQGVTEPQHF	TGTGCCAGCTCTCAGGGGGTTACTGAGCCCCAGCATTTT	TRBV18	TRBJ1-5	TRBD1	.
CASSAGGWGTEAFF	TGTGCCAGCAGTGCCGGGGGATGGGGCACTGAAGCTTTCTTT	TRBV6-4	TRBJ1-1	.	.
CASSVGQGGTEAFF	TGTGCCAGCAGCGTAGGCCAGGGAGGCACTGAAGCTTTCTTT	TRBV9	TRBJ1-1	.	.
CASSYPSGRASYEQYF	TGTGCCAGCAGTTACCCTAGCGGGAGGGCCTCCTACGAGCAGTACTTC	TRBV28	TRBJ2-7	TRBD2	.
CASSVKRSGPDTQYF	TGTGCCAGCAGCGTAAAGCGTAGCGGGCCAGATACGCAGTATTTT	TRBV7-2	TRBJ2-3	TRBD2	.
CASGPTGLNTEAFF	TGTGCCAGCGGCCCGACAGGGTTGAACACTGAAGCTTTCTTT	TRBV19	TRBJ1-1	TRBD1	once